The 12 T cell receptor beta chains given below trace back to one sample, sequenced in a study of T cells in Graves' hyperthyroidism and ophthalmopathy. TCR beta CDR3 regions were amplified from RNA transcripts. TCR CDR3 regions were first amplified by RT-PCR with HTBI primers. TCRdb re-analysed the multiplex PCR reads in MiXCR, keeping a single row per CDR3 protein. The sample includes around 800,000 distinct CDR3 sequences, around 39% of them seen just once. The sample was blood. The receptors were sampled from a man younger than 35 with Graves' hyperthyroidism.

The chain recombines TRBV29-1 with TRBJ2-3, with 9 positions matching TRBD2. CDR1 is SQVTM, CDR2 ANQGSEA, per germline. The CDR3 has 15 residues. The ends lost 3 bases at V and 3 bases at J; junction bases unmatched: 7. DNA for the CDR3: TGCAGCGTTGATGGTGGTAGCGGGAGAACAGATACGCAGTATTTT. It is translated as CSVDGGSGRTDTQYF.

V is TRBV10-3 and J is TRBJ2-7; 9 bases are shared with TRBD1. V was pared by 7 bases and J by 0 bases, with 7 bases of the junction left unmatched. CDR3 length: 15 amino acids. Germline V gene sequence: CDR1 ENHRY, CDR2 SYGVKD. The CDR3 region is CAITPGQGLSYEQYF. CDR3 sequence (DNA): TGTGCCATCACACCGGGACAGGGCCTCTCCTACGAGCAGTACTTC.

This clonotype was counted between two and nine times. The chain employs TRBV7-2 and TRBJ1-4; D not resolved. The germline CDR1 and CDR2 sequences are SGHTA and FQGNSA. V shed 4 bases and J shed 0 bases, with 18 bases lying between them. The CDR3 runs 18 residues. The CDR3 loop is CASSSRYWALATNEKLFF. The CDR3 region has the DNA TGTGCCAGCAGCTCCCGTTATTGGGCTCTGGCAACTAATGAAAAACTGTTTTTT.

This clonotype was detected only a few times. The chain is built from TRBV20-1 and TRBJ2-5; 8 nucleotides align to TRBD2. The CDR3 has 14 residues. Unmatched junction bases numbered 9, after V lost 3 bases and J lost 6 bases. CDR1 and CDR2 (germline): DFQATT, SNEGSKA (reference sequence). CDR3 nucleotide sequence: TGCAGTGCTAGCCGAAGCGGGAGAGAGAAGACCCAGTACTTC. Translated: CSASRSGREKTQYF.

This clonotype has at least ten counts. The CDR3 DNA follows: TGTGCCAGCACCAAGGTGGGGTTCGAGGGCGGTCAGCCCCAGCATTTT. It codes for CASTKVGFEGGQPQHF. The J gene is TRBJ1-5, the V gene TRBV2; no clear D. The CDR3 is 16 residues long. The germline V gene encodes CDR1 SNHLY and CDR2 FYNNEI. Between the trimmed V and J ends, which lost 7 bases and 6 bases, there was a span of 22 bases.

This clonotype was counted between two and nine times. The V and J genes are TRBV5-5 and TRBJ2-2; weak D call: TRBD1 (6 bases). The CDR3 is made up of 15 amino acids. Germline-derived CDR1 and CDR2 are SGHKS and YYEKEE (reference sequence). Deletions cut 4 bases from V and 0 bases from J, with 10 bases between. This chain's CDR3 is CASSPWTANTGELFF. The CDR3 bases are TGTGCCAGCAGCCCCTGGACAGCGAACACCGGGGAGCTGTTTTTT.

The V call is TRBV24-1, the J call TRBJ1-1; TRBD1 is a possible D gene (6 bases). V was pared by 0 bases and J by 10 bases, with 14 bases between. The germline V gene has CDR1 KGHDR and CDR2 SFDVKD. This CDR3 spans 14 amino acids. The CDR3 DNA sequence: TGTGCCACCAGTGATTTGTCGCACAGGGCTCGAGCTTTCTTT. Amino acids: CATSDLSHRARAFF.

The V call is TRBV7-8, the J call TRBJ2-2; no clear D. The V gene lost 3 bases and the J gene lost 8 bases, with 7 bases spanning the gap. Germline CDR1 and CDR2: SGHVS and FQNEAQ. The CDR3 totals 12 residues. CDR3 DNA: TGTGCCAGCAGCTTGGATCAAGGGGAGCTGTTTTTT. It translates to CASSLDQGELFF.

The chain combines TRBV2 with TRBJ1-4, with D perhaps TRBD1 (6 bases). The CDR3 contains 13 residues. The ends were cut back, 6 bases at V and 5 bases at J, with 10 bases in the middle. The germline V gene has CDR1 SNHLY and CDR2 FYNNEI. CDR3 region: CASSQGQNEKLFF. In DNA form, the CDR3 reads TGTGCCAGCAGCCAAGGACAGAATGAAAAACTGTTTTTT. The full variable domain, completed using reference TRBV2 and TRBJ1-4, is EPEVTQTPSHQVTQMGQEVILRCVPISNHLYFYWYRQILGQKVEFLVSFYNNEISEKSEIFDDQFSVERPDGSNFTLKIRSTKLEDSAMYFCASSQGQNEKLFFGSGTQLSVL.

J is TRBJ1-3 and V is TRBV7-9, with D uncertain. Germline V gives CDR1 SEHNR, CDR2 FQNEAQ (reference sequence). CDR3 length: 15 amino acids. The V end was cut by 3 bases, the J end by 0 bases, with 9 bases between. DNA for the CDR3: TGTGCCAGCAGCTTTATGGAGGGCTCTGGAAACACCATATATTTT. This codes for CASSFMEGSGNTIYF.

The V gene is TRBV10-3, the J gene TRBJ1-3; the D is unclear. The V end was cut by 10 bases, the J end by 3 bases, with 10 bases between. Looked up from germline, CDR1 is ENHRY and CDR2 is SYGVKD. This CDR3 has 12 residues. In DNA, the CDR3 is TGTGCCACCCAAGGCGATGGAAACACCATATATTTT. This translates into CATQGDGNTIYF.

In its sample, this clonotype was seen many times. This chain joins TRBV6-2 or TRBV6-3 and TRBJ1-2; 7 bases agree with TRBD1. The CDR3 has 15 amino acids. Germline V gives CDR1 MNHEY, CDR2 SVGEGT. Trimming at V came to 0 bases and at J to 6 bases, leaving 7 bases not matched to a gene. The CDR3 region has the DNA TGTGCCAGCAGTTACTCAAGACAGGGAAGCCATGGCTACACCTTC. It encodes CASSYSRQGSHGYTF.